This is a list of T cell receptor beta chains from one sample in a study of cytomegalovirus exposure and HLA in healthy donors. Assay: immunoSEQ multiplex PCR; the TCRdb copy retains only in-frame clones and omits some. This sample's table has approximately 50,000 clones. Sequencing input: PBMCs. The source of these receptors is a female donor in good health and CMV-seronegative. The CDR3 runs from the conserved cysteine through the conserved F or W. Fields, in order: J gene, D gene, V gene, CDR3 protein, CDR3 DNA. D genes are given only for firm matches.

j_call: TRBJ2-7
d_call: TRBD1
v_call: TRBV10-3
cdr3_aa: CAISDDRVTIEQYF
cdr3_nt: TGTGCCATCAGTGACGACAGGGTTACGATCGAGCAGTACTTC

j_call: TRBJ2-3
d_call: .
v_call: TRBV7-3
cdr3_aa: CASSLRRGDTQYF
cdr3_nt: TGTGCCAGCAGCTTAAGGAGGGGAGATACGCAGTATTTT

j_call: TRBJ2-1
d_call: .
v_call: TRBV18
cdr3_aa: CASSPGTPPVNEQFF
cdr3_nt: TGTGCCAGCTCACCAGGGACACCCCCAGTGAATGAGCAGTTCTTC

j_call: TRBJ1-3
d_call: .
v_call: TRBV29-1
cdr3_aa: CSIGLLSGNTIYF
cdr3_nt: TGCAGCATTGGACTGCTCTCTGGAAACACCATATATTTT

j_call: TRBJ2-3
d_call: TRBD2
v_call: TRBV6-5
cdr3_aa: CASGASGSTDTQYF
cdr3_nt: TGTGCCAGCGGCGCTAGCGGGAGCACAGATACGCAGTATTTT

j_call: TRBJ2-5
d_call: TRBD2
v_call: TRBV7-2
cdr3_aa: CASSSRSGLAMETQYF
cdr3_nt: TGTGCCAGCAGCTCAAGATCGGGACTAGCGATGGAGACCCAGTACTTC

j_call: TRBJ2-7
d_call: .
v_call: TRBV29-1
cdr3_aa: CSVAGTPLSYEQYF
cdr3_nt: TGCAGCGTTGCGGGGACACCCCTCTCCTACGAGCAGTACTTC

j_call: TRBJ2-7
d_call: .
v_call: TRBV30
cdr3_aa: CAWRGPGINYEQYF
cdr3_nt: TGTGCCTGGAGAGGGCCAGGGATAAACTACGAGCAGTACTTC

j_call: TRBJ2-1
d_call: TRBD2
v_call: TRBV9
cdr3_aa: CASRASGRPHTSSYNEQFF
cdr3_nt: TGTGCCAGCAGGGCTAGCGGGAGACCACATACTAGCTCCTACAATGAGCAGTTCTTC

j_call: TRBJ1-1
d_call: .
v_call: TRBV7-2
cdr3_aa: CASSPVLGLEAFF
cdr3_nt: TGTGCCAGCAGCCCCGTTTTGGGGCTTGAAGCTTTCTTT

j_call: TRBJ1-4
d_call: .
v_call: TRBV5-1
cdr3_aa: CASSLRPAPSQGEKLFF
cdr3_nt: TGCGCCAGCAGCTTGCGGCCAGCCCCATCCCAGGGTGAAAAACTGTTTTTT

j_call: TRBJ2-7
d_call: .
v_call: TRBV10-2
cdr3_aa: CASSPLGGSYEQYF
cdr3_nt: TGCGCCAGCAGTCCGCTAGGAGGTTCCTACGAGCAGTACTTC

j_call: TRBJ2-5
d_call: .
v_call: TRBV5-1
cdr3_aa: CASRYGQGGFQETQYF
cdr3_nt: TGCGCCAGCAGATATGGACAGGGAGGGTTCCAAGAGACCCAGTACTTC

j_call: TRBJ2-4
d_call: .
v_call: TRBV30
cdr3_aa: CAWSVGGEKNIQYF
cdr3_nt: TGTGCCTGGAGTGTCGGGGGTGAGAAAAACATTCAGTACTTC

j_call: TRBJ1-2
d_call: TRBD1
v_call: TRBV9
cdr3_aa: CASSVEGTVGTYGYTF
cdr3_nt: TGTGCCAGCAGCGTAGAGGGGACAGTAGGGACCTATGGCTACACCTTC

j_call: TRBJ1-5
d_call: .
v_call: TRBV18
cdr3_aa: CASAPTGYGQPQHF
cdr3_nt: TGTGCCAGCGCCCCTACAGGGTATGGACAGCCCCAGCATTTT

j_call: TRBJ2-1
d_call: TRBD2
v_call: TRBV29-1
cdr3_aa: CSVDPPRGLAGGLTYNEQFF
cdr3_nt: TGCAGCGTCGACCCCCCCAGGGGACTAGCGGGAGGTCTCACTTACAATGAGCAGTTCTTC